This T cell receptor (beta chain) originates from a study of blood T cell repertoires in COVID-19. Study-level background: There were acute and convalescent COVID-19 samples, and they came from the United States, Italy and Spain. PBMCs, B-cell-depleted T cells, or T cells were the source of the cDNA or gDNA that made up the material.

Individuals drawn from around 24 US areas were about 18 to 95 years old. Germline V gives CDR1 SGDLS, CDR2 YYNGEE. The CDR3 loop spans 17 amino acids. V was pared by 0 bases and J by 2 bases, with 17 bases between. As originally analysed: Reference gene primer amplification gave estimated nucleated cell counts. Produced via immunoSEQ multiplex PCR; TCRdb's table is partial and in-frame only. V, J and clone size derive from that table, while D and trimming were established from the DNA sequence. The sample carries some 250,000 clones, around 92% recorded once. The specimen was PBMCs or T cells enriched from blood (not recorded which). This clonotype originated in a woman younger than 45 with acute COVID-19. The chain joins TRBV9 to TRBJ1-1, with TRBD1 as a possible D gene (5 bases). The CDR3 region has the DNA TGTGCCAGCAGCGTAGGGCACAGGCCGATATCTAACACTGAAGCTTTCTTT. It codes for CASSVGHRPISNTEAFF.